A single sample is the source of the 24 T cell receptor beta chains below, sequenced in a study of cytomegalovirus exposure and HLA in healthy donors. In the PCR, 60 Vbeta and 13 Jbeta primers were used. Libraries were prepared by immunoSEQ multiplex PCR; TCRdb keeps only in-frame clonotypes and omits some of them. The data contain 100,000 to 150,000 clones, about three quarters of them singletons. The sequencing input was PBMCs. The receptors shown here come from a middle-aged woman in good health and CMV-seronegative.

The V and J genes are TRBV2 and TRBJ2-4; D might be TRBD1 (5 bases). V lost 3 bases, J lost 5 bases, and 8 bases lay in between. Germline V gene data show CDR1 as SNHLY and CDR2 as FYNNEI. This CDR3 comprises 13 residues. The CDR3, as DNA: TGTGCCAGCAGTGACCTGACAGAAAACATTCAGTACTTC. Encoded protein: CASSDLTENIQYF.

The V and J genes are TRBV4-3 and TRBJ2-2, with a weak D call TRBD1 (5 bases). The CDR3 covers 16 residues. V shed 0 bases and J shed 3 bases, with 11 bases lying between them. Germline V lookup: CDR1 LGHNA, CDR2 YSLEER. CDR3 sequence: CASSQDLQGYTGELFF. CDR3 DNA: TGCGCCAGCAGCCAAGATCTCCAGGGCTACACCGGGGAGCTGTTTTTT.

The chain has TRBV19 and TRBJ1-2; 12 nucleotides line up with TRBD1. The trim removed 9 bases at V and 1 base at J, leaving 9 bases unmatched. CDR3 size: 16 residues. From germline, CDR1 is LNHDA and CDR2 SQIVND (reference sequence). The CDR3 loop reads CASGGDRGRDNYGYTF. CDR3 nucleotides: TGTGCCAGCGGTGGGGACAGGGGGCGCGATAACTATGGCTACACCTTC.

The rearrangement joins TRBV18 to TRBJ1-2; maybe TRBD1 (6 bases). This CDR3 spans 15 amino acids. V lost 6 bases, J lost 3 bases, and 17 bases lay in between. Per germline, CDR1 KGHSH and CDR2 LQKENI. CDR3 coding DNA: TGTGCCAGCTCCAGGACGGCTCCAGGGGACTATGGCTACACCTTC. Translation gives CASSRTAPGDYGYTF.

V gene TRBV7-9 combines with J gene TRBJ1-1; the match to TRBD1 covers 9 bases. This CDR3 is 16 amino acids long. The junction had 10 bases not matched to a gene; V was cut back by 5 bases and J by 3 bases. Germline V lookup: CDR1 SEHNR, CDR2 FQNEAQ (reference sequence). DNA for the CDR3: TGTGCCAGCAGCCCATCGGGACAGGGAAGTTACACTGAAGCTTTCTTT. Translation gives CASSPSGQGSYTEAFF.

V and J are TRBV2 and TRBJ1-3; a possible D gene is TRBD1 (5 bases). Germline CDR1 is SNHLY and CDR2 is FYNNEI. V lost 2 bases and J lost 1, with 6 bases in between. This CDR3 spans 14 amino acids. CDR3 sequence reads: CASSERGSGNTIYF. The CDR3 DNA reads TGTGCCAGCAGTGAACGGGGGTCTGGAAACACCATATATTTT. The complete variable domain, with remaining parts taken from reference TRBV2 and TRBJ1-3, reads EPEVTQTPSHQVTQMGQEVILRCVPISNHLYFYWYRQILGQKVEFLVSFYNNEISEKSEIFDDQFSVERPDGSNFTLKIRSTKLEDSAMYFCASSERGSGNTIYFGEGSWLTVV.

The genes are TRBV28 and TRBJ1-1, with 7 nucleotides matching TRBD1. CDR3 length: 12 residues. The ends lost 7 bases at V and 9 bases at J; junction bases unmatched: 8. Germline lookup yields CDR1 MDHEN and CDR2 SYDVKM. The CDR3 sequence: CASTVTGTQAFF. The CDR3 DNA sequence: TGTGCCAGCACCGTGACAGGGACACAAGCTTTCTTT.

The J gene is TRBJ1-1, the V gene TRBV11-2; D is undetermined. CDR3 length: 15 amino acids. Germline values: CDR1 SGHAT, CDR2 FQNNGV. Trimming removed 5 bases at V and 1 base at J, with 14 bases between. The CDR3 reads CASSHPRSPNTEAFF. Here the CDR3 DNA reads TGTGCCAGCAGCCACCCCCGAAGCCCGAACACTGAAGCTTTCTTT.

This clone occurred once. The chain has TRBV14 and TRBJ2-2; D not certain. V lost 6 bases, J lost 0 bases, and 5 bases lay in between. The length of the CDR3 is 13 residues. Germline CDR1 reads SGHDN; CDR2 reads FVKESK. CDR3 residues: CASRRANTGELFF. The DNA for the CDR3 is TGTGCCAGCAGGCGCGCGAACACCGGGGAGCTGTTTTTT.

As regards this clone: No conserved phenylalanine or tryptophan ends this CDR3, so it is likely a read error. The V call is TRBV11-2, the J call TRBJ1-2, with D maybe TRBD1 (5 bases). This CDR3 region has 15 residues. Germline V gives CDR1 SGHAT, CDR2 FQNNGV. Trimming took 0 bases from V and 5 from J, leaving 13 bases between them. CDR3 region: CASSLESTGLYGYTL. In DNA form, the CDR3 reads TGTGCCAGCAGCTTAGAGAGTACAGGCCTTTATGGCTACACCCTC.

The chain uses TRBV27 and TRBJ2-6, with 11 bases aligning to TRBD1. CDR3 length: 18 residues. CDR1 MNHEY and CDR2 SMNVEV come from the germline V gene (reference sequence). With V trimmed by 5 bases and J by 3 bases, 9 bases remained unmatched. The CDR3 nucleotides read TGTGCCAGCAGTCGCGGACAGGGGGCAGCAGATGGGGCCAACGTCCTGACTTTC. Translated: CASSRGQGAADGANVLTF.

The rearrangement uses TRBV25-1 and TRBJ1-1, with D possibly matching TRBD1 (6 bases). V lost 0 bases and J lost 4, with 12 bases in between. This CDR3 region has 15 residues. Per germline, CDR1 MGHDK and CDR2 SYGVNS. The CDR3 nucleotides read TGTGCCAGCAGTGAATACGGAACAGGGAGCACTGAAGCTTTCTTT. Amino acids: CASSEYGTGSTEAFF.

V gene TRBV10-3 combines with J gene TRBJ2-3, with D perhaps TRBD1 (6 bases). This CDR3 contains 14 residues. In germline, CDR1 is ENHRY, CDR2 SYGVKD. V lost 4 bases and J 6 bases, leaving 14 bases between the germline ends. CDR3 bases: TGTGCCATCAGTGGGGCAGGGGACGGGGATACGCAGTATTTT. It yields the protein CAISGAGDGDTQYF.

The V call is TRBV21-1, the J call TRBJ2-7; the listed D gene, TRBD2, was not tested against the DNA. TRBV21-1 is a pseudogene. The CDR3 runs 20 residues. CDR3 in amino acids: CASSKVAPPTESGSSYEQYF. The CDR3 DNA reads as TGTGCCAGCAGCAAAGTCGCGCCCCCTACTGAGAGCGGGAGCTCCTACGAGCAGTACTTC.

CDR3 protein: CASSAGTVINQPQHF. The CDR3 DNA follows: TGTGCCAGCAGCGCTGGGACAGTGATTAATCAGCCCCAGCATTTT. The rearrangement links TRBV9 to TRBJ1-5, with 7 bases fitting TRBD1. CDR3 length equals 15 residues. The junction had 7 bases not matched to a gene; V was cut back by 3 bases and J by 4 bases. The germline CDR1 and CDR2 sequences are SGDLS and YYNGEE.

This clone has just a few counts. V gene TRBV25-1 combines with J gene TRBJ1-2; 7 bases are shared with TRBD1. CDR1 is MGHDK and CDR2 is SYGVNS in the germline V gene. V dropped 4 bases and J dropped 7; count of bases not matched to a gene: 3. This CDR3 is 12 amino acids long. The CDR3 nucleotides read TGTGCCAGCAGTGCACAGGGGACTGGCTACACCTTC. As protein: CASSAQGTGYTF.

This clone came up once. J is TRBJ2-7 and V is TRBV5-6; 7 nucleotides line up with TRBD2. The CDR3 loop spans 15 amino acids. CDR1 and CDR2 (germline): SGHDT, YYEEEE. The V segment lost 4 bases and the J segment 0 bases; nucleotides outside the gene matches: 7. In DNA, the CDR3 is TGTGCCAGCAGCCCCCTAGCGGAGAACTCCTACGAGCAGTACTTC. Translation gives CASSPLAENSYEQYF. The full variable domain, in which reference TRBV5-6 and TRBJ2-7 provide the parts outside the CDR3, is DAGVTQSPTHLIKTRGQQVTLRCSPKSGHDTVSWYQQALGQGPQFIFQYYEEEERQRGNFPDRFSGHQFPNYSSELNVNALLLGDSALYLCASSPLAENSYEQYFGPGTRLTVT.

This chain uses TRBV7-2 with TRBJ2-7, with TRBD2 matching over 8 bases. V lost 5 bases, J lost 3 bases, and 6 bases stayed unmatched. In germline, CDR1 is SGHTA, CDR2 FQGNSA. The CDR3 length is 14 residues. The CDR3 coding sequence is TGTGCCAGCAGCCGTAGACTAGCGCTCTACGAGCAGTACTTC. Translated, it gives CASSRRLALYEQYF. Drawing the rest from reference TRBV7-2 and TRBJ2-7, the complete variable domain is GAGVSQSPSNKVTEKGKDVELRCDPISGHTALYWYRQSLGQGLEFLIYFQGNSAPDKSGLPSDRFSAERTGGSVSTLTIQRTQQEDSAVYLCASSRRLALYEQYFGPGTRLTVT.

The CDR3 is CASSMQDRASPLHF. The CDR3 DNA sequence: TGCGCCAGCAGCATGCAGGACAGGGCTTCACCCCTCCACTTT. This chain connects TRBV5-1 to TRBJ1-6; 8 bases line up with TRBD1. Unmatched junction bases numbered 6, after V lost 4 bases and J lost 9 bases. This CDR3 is 14 amino acids long. Germline values: CDR1 SGHRS, CDR2 YFSETQ.

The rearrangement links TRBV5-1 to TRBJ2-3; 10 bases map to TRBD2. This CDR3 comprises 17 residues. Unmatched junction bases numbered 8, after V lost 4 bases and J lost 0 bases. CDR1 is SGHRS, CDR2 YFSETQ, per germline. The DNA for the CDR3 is TGCGCCAGCAGCAAGTCGACTAGCGGGCCGAGCACAGATACGCAGTATTTT. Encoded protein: CASSKSTSGPSTDTQYF.

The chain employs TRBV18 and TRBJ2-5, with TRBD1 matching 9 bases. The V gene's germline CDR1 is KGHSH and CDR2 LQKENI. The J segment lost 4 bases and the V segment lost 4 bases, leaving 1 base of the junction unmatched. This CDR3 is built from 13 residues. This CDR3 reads CASSRGQGETQYF. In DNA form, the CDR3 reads TGTGCCAGCTCACGGGGACAGGGAGAGACCCAGTACTTC.

CDR3 DNA sequence: TGTGCCAGCTCAGGGGGCTCGTGGGAAAAACTGTTTTTT. Its protein is CASSGGSWEKLFF. The V call is TRBV18, the J call TRBJ1-4, with TRBD1 as a possible D gene (6 bases). The CDR3 loop spans 13 amino acids. V dropped 5 bases and J dropped 8 bases, with 12 bases sitting between them. Germline CDR1 is KGHSH and CDR2 is LQKENI.

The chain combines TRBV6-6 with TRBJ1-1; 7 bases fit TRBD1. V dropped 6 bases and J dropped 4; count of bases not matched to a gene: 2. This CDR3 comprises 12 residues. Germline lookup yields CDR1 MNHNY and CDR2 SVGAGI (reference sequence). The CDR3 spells CASRQGSTEAFF. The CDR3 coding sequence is TGTGCCAGCAGACAGGGGTCCACTGAAGCTTTCTTT.

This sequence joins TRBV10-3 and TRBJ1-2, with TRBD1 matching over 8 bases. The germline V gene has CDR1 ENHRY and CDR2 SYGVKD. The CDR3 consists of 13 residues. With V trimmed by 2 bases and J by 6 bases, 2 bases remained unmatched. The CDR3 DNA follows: TGTGCCATCAGTGAGACAGGGGGAGATGGCTACACCTTC. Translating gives CAISETGGDGYTF.